This T cell receptor beta chain was sequenced during a study of blood T cell repertoires in COVID-19. Study in general: COVID-19 samples, acute and convalescent, were from the United States, Italy and Spain. PBMCs, B-cell-depleted T cells, or T cells provided the cDNA or gDNA that made up the material.

Per germline, CDR1 MDHEN and CDR2 SYDVKM. V shed 4 bases, J shed 5 bases, and the junction held 9 bases outside the gene matches. The CDR3 consists of 16 residues. Measured with immunoSEQ multiplex PCR; TCRdb has only the in-frame clones, and not every one. The sample has 150,000 to 200,000 clones, around 85% seen once; the top ten hold roughly 8.2%. The V call is TRBV28, the J call TRBJ2-5, with 11 bases that match TRBD1. Specimen: peripheral blood. The source of this sequence is a man aged 60 to 75 with acute or convalescent COVID-19. CDR3 in amino acids: CASSSGQGARRETQYF. CDR3 sequence (DNA): TGTGCCAGCAGTTCTGGACAGGGGGCGCGCAGGGAGACCCAGTACTTC.